This T cell receptor beta chain originates from a study of immune evolution from preneoplasia to lung adenocarcinoma. The germline gives CDR1 DFQATT, CDR2 SNEGSKA (reference sequence). Trimming stripped 5 bases from V and 0 bases from J, with 4 bases between. The CDR3 runs 11 residues. After pathologic assessment, macro-dissection selected premalignant or tumor cells for extraction. The protocol was immunoSEQ multiplex PCR, while the TCRdb copy is restricted to in-frame clones and leaves out a portion. This table has a few thousand clones, 60% to 85% appearing once. The specimen was FFPE invasive lung adenocarcinoma tissue. The chain links TRBV20-1 to TRBJ2-5; no clear D. This TCR was recovered from a person between 35 and 65 years old with lung adenocarcinoma. Some clones in this sample may be carry-over from other donors' samples. The CDR3 is CSAQHQETQYF. The CDR3 DNA reads TGCAGTGCTCAGCACCAAGAGACCCAGTACTTC.